These T cell receptor beta chains were read from a single sample in a study of blood T cell repertoires in COVID-19. Data came from immunoSEQ multiplex PCR; TCRdb stores just in-frame clones and leaves some out. The sample has 120,000 to 150,000 clones; approximately 90% are singletons. The sample taken for sequencing was peripheral blood. These TCRs come from a woman aged 40 to 50 with acute or convalescent COVID-19. Both conserved end residues are part of each CDR3. A D gene is named only where the DNA matches it firmly. Size is stated for part of the rows, as once, few or many counts, or as a class when the clone is expanded.

v_gene	abundance	j_gene	d_gene	CDR3aa	CDR3nt
TRBV6-2/TRBV6-3	.	TRBJ1-2	.	CASSYGSGRGYTF	TGTGCCAGCAGTTACGGATCAGGCAGGGGCTACACCTTC
TRBV7-9	.	TRBJ2-7	.	CASSFNRDYEQYF	TGTGCCAGCAGCTTTAACAGGGATTACGAGCAGTACTTC
TRBV7-2	.	TRBJ2-4	.	CASSPDRREAKNIQYF	TGTGCCAGCAGCCCGGACAGGAGGGAGGCCAAAAACATTCAGTACTTC
TRBV5-1	.	TRBJ1-2	.	CASSPERSDGYTF	TGCGCCAGCAGCCCAGAGCGTTCAGATGGCTACACCTTC
TRBV6-1	.	TRBJ2-7	.	CASSEGVREQYF	TGTGCCAGCAGTGAAGGAGTTCGCGAGCAGTACTTC
TRBV28	.	TRBJ2-7	.	CASSLGGPRGYEQYF	TGTGCCAGCAGTTTAGGGGGCCCTCGTGGTTACGAGCAGTACTTC
TRBV19	few	TRBJ1-1	.	CASREGGWNTEAFF	TGTGCCAGTAGGGAGGGAGGGTGGAACACTGAAGCTTTCTTT
TRBV6-2/TRBV6-3	.	TRBJ1-2	.	CASSYSTGTFNYGYTF	TGTGCCAGCAGTTACTCAACAGGCACCTTCAACTATGGCTACACCTTC
TRBV5-4	.	TRBJ2-3	.	CASSLGGGSDTQYF	TGTGCCAGCAGCTTGGGGGGCGGATCAGATACGCAGTATTTT
TRBV3-1/TRBV3-2	.	TRBJ1-2	TRBD1	CASSQQGAGYGYTF	TGTGCCAGCAGCCAACAGGGGGCGGGCTATGGCTACACCTTC
TRBV11-2	.	TRBJ2-1	.	CASSLVGRESSYNEQFF	TGTGCCAGCAGCTTAGTGGGCCGGGAGAGCTCCTACAATGAGCAGTTCTTC